The sequence of this T cell receptor beta chain was determined in a study of blood T cell repertoires in COVID-19. This clone has more than one count but fewer than ten. The V end was cut by 2 bases, the J end by 4 bases, with 11 bases between. The germline CDR1 and CDR2 sequences are MNHNS and SASEGT. The CDR3 has 14 residues. Profiled with immunoSEQ multiplex PCR; TCRdb holds only in-frame clones, not every one. The sample has hundreds of thousands of clones, more than 75% seen once. The source material was peripheral blood. The chain carries TRBV6-1 and TRBJ1-2, with a tentative D call TRBD1 (5 bases). This clonotype was obtained from a woman between 50 and 59 years old with active or convalescent COVID-19. The CDR3: CASSEKGAVYGYTF. CDR3 nucleotide sequence: TGTGCCAGCAGTGAAAAAGGGGCGGTCTATGGCTACACCTTC.